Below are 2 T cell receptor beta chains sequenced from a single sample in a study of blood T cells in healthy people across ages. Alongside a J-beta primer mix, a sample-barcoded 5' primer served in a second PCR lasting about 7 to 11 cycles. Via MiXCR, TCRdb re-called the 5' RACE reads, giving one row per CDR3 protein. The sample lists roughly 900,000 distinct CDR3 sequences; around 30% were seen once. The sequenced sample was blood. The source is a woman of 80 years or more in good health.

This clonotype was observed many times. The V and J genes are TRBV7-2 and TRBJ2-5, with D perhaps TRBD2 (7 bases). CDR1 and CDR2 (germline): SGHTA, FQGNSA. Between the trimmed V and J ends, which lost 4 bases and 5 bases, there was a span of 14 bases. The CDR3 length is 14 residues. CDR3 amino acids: CASSSGGPTETQYF. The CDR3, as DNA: TGTGCCAGCAGCTCCGGGGGGCCAACTGAGACCCAGTACTTC.

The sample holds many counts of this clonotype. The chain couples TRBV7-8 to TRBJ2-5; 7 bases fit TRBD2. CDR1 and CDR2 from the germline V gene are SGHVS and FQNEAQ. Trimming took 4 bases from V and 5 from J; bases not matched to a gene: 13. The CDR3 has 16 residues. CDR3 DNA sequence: TGTGCCAGCAGCTCGTACCTAGCGGCGGTAAAGGAGACCCAGTACTTC. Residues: CASSSYLAAVKETQYF. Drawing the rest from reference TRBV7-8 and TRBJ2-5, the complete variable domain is GAGVSQSPRYKVAKRGQDVALRCDPISGHVSLFWYQQALGQGPEFLTYFQNEAQLDKSGLPSDRFFAERPEGSVSTLKIQRTQQEDSAVYLCASSSYLAAVKETQYFGPGTRLLVL.